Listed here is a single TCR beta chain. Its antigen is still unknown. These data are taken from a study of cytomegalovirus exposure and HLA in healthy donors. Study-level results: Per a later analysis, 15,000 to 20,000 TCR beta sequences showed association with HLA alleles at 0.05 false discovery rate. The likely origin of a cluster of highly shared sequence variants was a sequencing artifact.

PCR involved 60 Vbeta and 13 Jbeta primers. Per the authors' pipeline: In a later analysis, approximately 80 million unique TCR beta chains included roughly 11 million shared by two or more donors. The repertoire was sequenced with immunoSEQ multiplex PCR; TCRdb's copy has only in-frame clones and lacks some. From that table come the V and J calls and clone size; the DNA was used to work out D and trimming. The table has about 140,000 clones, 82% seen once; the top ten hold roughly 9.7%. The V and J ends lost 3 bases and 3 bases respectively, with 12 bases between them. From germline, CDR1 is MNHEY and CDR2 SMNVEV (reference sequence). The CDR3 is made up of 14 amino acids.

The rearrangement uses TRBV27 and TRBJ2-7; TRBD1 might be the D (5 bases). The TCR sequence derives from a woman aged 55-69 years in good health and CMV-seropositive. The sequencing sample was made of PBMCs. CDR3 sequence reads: CASSLKGVDYEQYF. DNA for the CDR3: TGTGCCAGCAGTTTGAAAGGGGTCGACTACGAGCAGTACTTC.